This TCR beta chain was profiled in a study of T-cell reconstitution after alpha-beta-depleted transplantation in children. General study results and limits: Several hundred graft clones that had expanded were reportedly the source of alpha-beta T cells about two months after transplant. Counts and diversity of T cells one year after transplant came mostly from newly produced T cells. Surviving recipient T cells and intrathymic progenitors accounted for some patients' high TCRbeta diversity at day 60.

This clonotype has only a few counts. Its antigen is currently unknown. V lost 2 bases, J lost 1 base, and 16 bases stayed unmatched. Germline V gives CDR1 LGHNA, CDR2 YSLEER. This CDR3 has 19 residues. Unique molecular identifiers tagged the TCRbeta library. One entry per CDR3 protein, called by TCRdb with MiXCR from the PCR reads. The sample comprises 200,000 or so distinct CDR3 sequences, approximately 8.4% of which are singletons, and roughly 36% rests with the top ten. Sequencing was performed on PBMCs, mostly from graft donor cells, taken 360 days after TCRalphabeta/CD19-depleted stem cell transplant. This chain links TRBV4-3 with TRBJ2-5; 7 bases match TRBD2. The TCR was taken from a male patient between 2 and 9 years old who had a stem cell transplant for acute myeloid leukemia, so the T cells may come from the graft donor. This chain's CDR3 is CASSQSPGVAGDAQETQYF. CDR3 in DNA: TGCGCCAGCAGCCAATCTCCGGGGGTGGCGGGAGATGCCCAAGAGACCCAGTACTTC.